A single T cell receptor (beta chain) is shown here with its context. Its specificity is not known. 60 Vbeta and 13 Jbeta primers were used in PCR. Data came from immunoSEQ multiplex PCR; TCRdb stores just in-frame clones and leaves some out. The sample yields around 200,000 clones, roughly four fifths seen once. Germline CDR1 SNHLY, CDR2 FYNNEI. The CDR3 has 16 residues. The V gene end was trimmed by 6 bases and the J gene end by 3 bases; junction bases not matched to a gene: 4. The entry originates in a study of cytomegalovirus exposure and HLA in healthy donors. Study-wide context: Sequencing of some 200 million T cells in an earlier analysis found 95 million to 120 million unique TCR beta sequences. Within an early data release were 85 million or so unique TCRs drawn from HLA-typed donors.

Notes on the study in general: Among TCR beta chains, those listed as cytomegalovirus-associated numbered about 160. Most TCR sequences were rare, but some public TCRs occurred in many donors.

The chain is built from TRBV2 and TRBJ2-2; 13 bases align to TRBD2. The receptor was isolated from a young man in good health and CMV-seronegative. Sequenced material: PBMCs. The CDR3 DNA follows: TGTGCCAGCAGACTACTAGCGGGAGGGGACACCGGGGAGCTGTTTTTT. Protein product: CASRLLAGGDTGELFF.